This T cell receptor (beta chain) appears in the sequencing data of a study of blood T cell repertoires in COVID-19. Across the whole study: Samples representing acute and convalescent COVID-19 were sourced from the United States, Italy and Spain. PBMCs, B-cell-depleted T cells, or T cells provided the cDNA or gDNA that made up the material.

This clone was observed a single time. V was shortened by 6 bases and J by 1 base, with 15 bases between the two germline ends. Germline V gene sequence: CDR1 SNHLY, CDR2 FYNNEI. The CDR3 totals 15 residues. In the original analysis: Scientists estimated how many nucleated cells there were by amplifying reference gene primers. This table comes from immunoSEQ multiplex PCR, and its TCRdb copy is limited to in-frame clones, with some not included. For V, J and clone size, that table is used; D and trimming come from the DNA. This table has some 120,000 clones, around 82% appearing once. The specimen was peripheral blood. The rearrangement links TRBV2 to TRBJ1-2; a weak D match, TRBD1 (6 bases). The receptor's source is a woman aged 25 to 39 who had recovered from COVID-19. The CDR3 region has the DNA TGTGCCAGCAGACCCAGGACAGAGATTAACTATGGCTACACCTTC. It translates to CASRPRTEINYGYTF.